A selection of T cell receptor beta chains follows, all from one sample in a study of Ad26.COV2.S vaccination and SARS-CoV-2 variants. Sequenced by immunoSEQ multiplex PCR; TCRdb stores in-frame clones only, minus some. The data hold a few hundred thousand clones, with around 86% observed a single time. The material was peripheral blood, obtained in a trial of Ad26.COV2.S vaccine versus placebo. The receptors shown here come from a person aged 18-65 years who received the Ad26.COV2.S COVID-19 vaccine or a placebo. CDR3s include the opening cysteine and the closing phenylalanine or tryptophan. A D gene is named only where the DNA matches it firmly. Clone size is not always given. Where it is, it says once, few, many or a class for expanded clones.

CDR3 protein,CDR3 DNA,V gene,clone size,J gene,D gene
CASSYTSGGSYNEQFF,TGTGCCAGCAGTTATACTAGCGGGGGATCCTACAATGAGCAGTTCTTC,TRBV7-2,-,TRBJ2-1,TRBD2
CASSLGGSPLHF,TGTGCCAGCAGCTTAGGGGGTTCACCCCTCCACTTT,TRBV11-2,-,TRBJ1-6,-
CASSQDVRVTGELFF,TGCGCCAGCAGCCAAGATGTTCGGGTCACCGGGGAGCTGTTTTTT,TRBV4-1,once,TRBJ2-2,-
CAWTQPRAGTGEKLFF,TGTGCCTGGACCCAACCCCGGGCAGGGACAGGTGAAAAACTGTTTTTT,TRBV30,-,TRBJ1-4,TRBD1
CASSMGTRNEQFF,TGTGCCAGTAGTATGGGAACTCGAAATGAGCAGTTCTTC,TRBV19,-,TRBJ2-1,-
CASSEYGNRVGEQYF,TGTGCCAGCAGTGAGTATGGTAACAGGGTGGGCGAGCAGTACTTC,TRBV25-1,-,TRBJ2-7,-
CASSDLAKGHTEAFF,TGTGCCAGCAGCGACCTGGCGAAGGGTCATACTGAAGCTTTCTTT,TRBV9,-,TRBJ1-1,-
CTSSQERPALAGDGWLEETQYF,TGCACCAGCAGCCAAGAACGGCCGGCGCTAGCGGGGGACGGGTGGTTGGAAGAGACCCAGTACTTC,TRBV1,few,TRBJ2-5,-
CASSSRTSGGTDTQYF,TGTGCCAGCAGCTCAAGGACTAGCGGGGGTACAGATACGCAGTATTTT,TRBV7-2,-,TRBJ2-3,TRBD2
CASSEGAYSNQPQHF,TGTGCCAGCAGTGAAGGCGCTTATAGCAATCAGCCCCAGCATTTT,TRBV2,few,TRBJ1-5,-
CASSHPRSRGNPSTDTQYF,TGTGCCAGCAGCCACCCAAGAAGTAGGGGGAACCCTAGCACAGATACGCAGTATTTT,TRBV14,-,TRBJ2-3,-
CASSLALFSGELFF,TGTGCCAGCAGCTTAGCGCTTTTTTCCGGGGAGCTGTTTTTT,TRBV7-9,-,TRBJ2-2,-
CASSRATPYSIIPEAFF,TGTGCCAGTAGTAGGGCCACCCCCTACTCGATTATACCTGAAGCTTTCTTT,TRBV19,-,TRBJ1-1,-
CASSVDRGGNQPQHF,TGTGCCAGTAGTGTCGACAGGGGGGGTAATCAGCCCCAGCATTTT,TRBV19,-,TRBJ1-5,TRBD1
CSASKGFYNEQFF,TGCAGTGCTAGTAAGGGATTCTACAATGAGCAGTTCTTC,TRBV20-1,-,TRBJ2-1,-
CASSLVGGETDTQYF,TGTGCCAGCAGCTTGGTCGGGGGGGAGACAGATACGCAGTATTTT,TRBV5-5,-,TRBJ2-3,TRBD2
CASSPGEGADTQYF,TGTGCCAGCAGCCCCGGGGAGGGAGCAGATACGCAGTATTTT,TRBV11-3,once,TRBJ2-3,TRBD2
CAWSPTSPAGPSKGGYTF,TGTGCCTGGAGCCCAACCTCCCCGGCGGGACCCTCGAAGGGTGGCTACACCTTC,TRBV30,-,TRBJ1-2,-
CASSISTSNQPQHF,TGTGCCAGCAGTATAAGTACTAGCAATCAGCCCCAGCATTTT,TRBV6-6,-,TRBJ1-5,-
CSVDHSRGDGYTF,TGCAGCGTTGACCACTCGAGGGGAGATGGCTACACCTTC,TRBV29-1,-,TRBJ1-2,-
CAWSVRVPYRGWSEAFF,TGTGCCTGGAGTGTACGAGTCCCTTACAGGGGGTGGTCTGAAGCTTTCTTT,TRBV30,-,TRBJ1-1,TRBD1
CASSSTGRSPPLHF,TGTGCCAGCAGTTCGACAGGGAGATCTCCACCCCTCCACTTT,TRBV27,-,TRBJ1-6,TRBD1
CASGGVLEAFF,TGTGCCAGCGGGGGAGTTCTTGAAGCTTTCTTT,TRBV19,-,TRBJ1-1,-
CASSLDYKGSLISEQFF,TGTGCCAGCAGCTTAGATTACAAGGGGTCCCTTATTAGTGAGCAGTTCTTC,TRBV7-8,-,TRBJ2-1,-
CASSYSSYGYTF,TGTGCCAGCAGTTACTCCAGCTATGGCTACACCTTC,TRBV6-2/TRBV6-3,-,TRBJ1-2,-
CASSENQGRETQYF,TGTGCCAGCAGTGAAAATCAGGGTCGGGAGACCCAGTACTTC,TRBV6-1,-,TRBJ2-5,-
CASSPGYGVVTYEQYF,TGTGCCAGCAGCCCCGGATACGGGGTTGTAACCTACGAGCAGTACTTC,TRBV6-2/TRBV6-3,-,TRBJ2-7,-
CASSQDRRGGSSAQYF,TGCGCCAGCAGCCAAGATCGGCGGGGGGGCTCCTCGGCCCAGTACTTC,TRBV4-3,-,TRBJ2-5,TRBD2
CASRPGRTDEQYF,TGTGCCAGTAGACCAGGTAGGACGGACGAGCAGTACTTC,TRBV19,-,TRBJ2-7,-
CASSQRWGGTEAFF,TGTGCCAGCAGCCAACGGTGGGGCGGCACTGAAGCTTTCTTT,TRBV14,-,TRBJ1-1,-
CASKRLAGGHTGELFF,TGTGCCAGCAAGCGACTAGCGGGGGGTCACACCGGGGAGCTGTTTTTT,TRBV2,-,TRBJ2-2,TRBD2
CATQNAYEQYF,TGTGCCACCCAAAACGCCTACGAGCAGTACTTC,TRBV30,once,TRBJ2-7,-
CASSPSPPGQGSEKLFF,TGCGCCAGCAGCCCATCCCCCCCCGGTCAGGGTAGTGAAAAACTGTTTTTT,TRBV4-3,-,TRBJ1-4,-
CASRTRGGSPLHF,TGTGCCAGCAGGACTAGGGGTGGGTCACCCCTCCACTTT,TRBV6-5,few,TRBJ1-6,-
CASSPLNSEAFF,TGTGCCAGCAGCCCCCTCAACTCTGAAGCTTTCTTT,TRBV3-1/TRBV3-2,once,TRBJ1-1,-
CASMLAGLSYEQYF,TGTGCCAGCATGCTAGCGGGCCTCTCCTACGAGCAGTACTTC,TRBV7-2,-,TRBJ2-7,TRBD2
CASSLSDGETQYF,TGTGCCAGCAGCCTTAGCGACGGAGAGACCCAGTACTTC,TRBV5-5,-,TRBJ2-5,-
CASSVLGGHEQFF,TGTGCCAGCAGCGTATTGGGTGGCCATGAGCAGTTCTTC,TRBV9,-,TRBJ2-1,-
CAWSRAASSYNEQFF,TGTGCCTGGAGTAGGGCAGCCAGCTCCTACAATGAGCAGTTCTTC,TRBV30,-,TRBJ2-1,-
CASSSEVGGELFF,TGCGCCAGCAGCTCGGAAGTAGGCGGGGAGCTGTTTTTT,TRBV5-1,once,TRBJ2-2,-
CASSPRGDRGGGETQYF,TGTGCCAGCTCACCTCGAGGGGACAGGGGAGGTGGAGAGACCCAGTACTTC,TRBV18,-,TRBJ2-5,TRBD1
CASSSDREANYGYTF,TGTGCCAGCAGTTCGGACAGGGAAGCTAACTATGGCTACACCTTC,TRBV27,-,TRBJ1-2,TRBD1
CASSLVGFSDNEQFF,TGTGCCAGCAGCTTAGTGGGGTTCTCGGACAATGAGCAGTTCTTC,TRBV7-2,-,TRBJ2-1,-
CAWSGGRLGGYTF,TGTGCCTGGAGTGGAGGGCGGCTTGGGGGCTACACCTTC,TRBV30,-,TRBJ1-2,-
CASGAGYGYTF,TGTGCCAGCGGGGCAGGCTATGGCTACACCTTC,TRBV9,-,TRBJ1-2,-
CASSLAGALQETQYF,TGTGCCAGCAGCTTAGCGGGGGCCCTCCAAGAGACCCAGTACTTC,TRBV6-5,-,TRBJ2-5,TRBD2
CASSNLQGVFGNTIYF,TGTGCCAGTAGTAACTTACAGGGAGTTTTTGGAAACACCATATATTTT,TRBV19,-,TRBJ1-3,-
CASSAGTYSYNSPLHF,TGTGCCAGCAGCGCCGGGACCTACTCCTATAATTCACCCCTCCACTTT,TRBV11-2,-,TRBJ1-6,-
CASSLASGKSEAFF,TGCGCCAGCAGCTTGGCGAGTGGGAAATCTGAAGCTTTCTTT,TRBV5-1,-,TRBJ1-1,-
CASSSAGGNQPQHF,TGTGCCAGCAGCTCGGCAGGGGGTAATCAGCCCCAGCATTTT,TRBV9,-,TRBJ1-5,TRBD1
CASSYSQGPTWGAFF,TGTGCCAGCAGTTACTCCCAGGGGCCCACCTGGGGAGCTTTCTTT,TRBV6-5,-,TRBJ1-1,-
CASSALDGSSYNEQFF,TGTGCCAGCAGTGCCTTGGACGGCAGCTCCTACAATGAGCAGTTCTTC,TRBV6-1,few,TRBJ2-1,-
CSAIIGTEAFF,TGCAGTGCTATTATTGGGACTGAAGCTTTCTTT,TRBV20-1,-,TRBJ1-1,-
CASSKGPYEQYF,TGTGCCAGTAGTAAGGGGCCCTACGAGCAGTACTTC,TRBV19,-,TRBJ2-7,-
CASSPPGGTHNEQFF,TGTGCCAGCAGTCCCCCTGGCGGCACTCACAATGAGCAGTTCTTC,TRBV27,once,TRBJ2-1,-
CASSLERAPGRILYEQYF,TGTGCCAGCAGCTTAGAACGGGCGCCTGGGCGGATTCTCTACGAGCAGTACTTC,TRBV11-2,-,TRBJ2-7,-
CSVETGVGGYTF,TGCAGCGTAGAGACAGGGGTGGGTGGCTACACCTTC,TRBV29-1,-,TRBJ1-2,TRBD1